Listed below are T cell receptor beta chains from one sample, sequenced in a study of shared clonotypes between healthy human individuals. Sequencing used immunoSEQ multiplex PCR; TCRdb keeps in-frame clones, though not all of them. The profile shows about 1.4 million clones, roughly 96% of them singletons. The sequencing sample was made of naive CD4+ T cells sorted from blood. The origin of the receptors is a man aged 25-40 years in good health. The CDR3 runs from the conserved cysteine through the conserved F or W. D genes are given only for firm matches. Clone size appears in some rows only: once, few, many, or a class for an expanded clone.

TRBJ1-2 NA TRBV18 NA TGTGCCAGCTCACCAATGGGATCGGACGGTCTCTATGGCTACACCTTC CASSPMGSDGLYGYTF
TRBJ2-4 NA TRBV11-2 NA TGTGCCAGCAGCGCACAGGGGGGGAAAAACATTCAGTACTTC CASSAQGGKNIQYF
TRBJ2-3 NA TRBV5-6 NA TGTGCCAGCAGCTCCAACAGGCACCTCACAGATACGCAGTATTTT CASSSNRHLTDTQYF
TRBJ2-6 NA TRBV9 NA TGTGCCAGCAGCGTAGGTGGGTCTGGGGCCAACGTCCTGACTTTC CASSVGGSGANVLTF
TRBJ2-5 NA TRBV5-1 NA TGCGCCAGCAGCTTGAGATCGGATGGTGAGACCCAGTACTTC CASSLRSDGETQYF
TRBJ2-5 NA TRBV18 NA TGTGCCAGCTCCCCGGCGGGTGAGACCCAGTACTTC CASSPAGETQYF
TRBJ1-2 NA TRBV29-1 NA TGCAGCGTTGCCCTAATGGGGGGCTACACCTTC CSVALMGGYTF
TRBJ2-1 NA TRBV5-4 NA TGTGCCAGCAGGTTTGGTAGCAGCTCCTACAATGAGCAGTTCTTC CASRFGSSSYNEQFF
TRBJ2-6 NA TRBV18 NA TGTGCCAGCTCACCGCTCAGCGGCTCTGGGGCCAACGTCCTGACTTTC CASSPLSGSGANVLTF
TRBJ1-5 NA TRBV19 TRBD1 TGTGCCAGTAGCCACGGTCCAGGACAGGGGGGCAATCAGCCCCAGCATTTT CASSHGPGQGGNQPQHF
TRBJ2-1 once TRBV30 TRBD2 TGTGCACCTAAGGAGTCCAGCGGGACGAGCTCCTACAATGAGCAGTTCTTC CAPKESSGTSSYNEQFF
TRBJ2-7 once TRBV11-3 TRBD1 TGTGCCAGCAGCTTGGAAACAGGGGAAGGCTCCTACGAGCAGTACTTC CASSLETGEGSYEQYF
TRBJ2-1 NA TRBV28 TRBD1 TGTGCCAGCAGCCGGGACAGGTTTTTCTTC CASSRDRFFF
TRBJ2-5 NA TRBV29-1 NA TGCAGCGTGAGTGGCTCAACCAATGCCCAAGAGACCCAGTACTTC CSVSGSTNAQETQYF
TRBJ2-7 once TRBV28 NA TGTGCCAGCAGGTCATCTCCAGGGCTGGCCTACGAGCAGTACTTC CASRSSPGLAYEQYF
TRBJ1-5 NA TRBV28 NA TGTGCCAGCAGTTGGGTGTACCAGCCCCAGCATTTT CASSWVYQPQHF
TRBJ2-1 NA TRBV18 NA TGTGCCAGCTCACCACCGGGGGGGGCAGGTAAAAATGAGCAGTTCTTC CASSPPGGAGKNEQFF
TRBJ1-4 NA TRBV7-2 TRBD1 TGTGCCAGCAGCCCTGGACAGGGAATTAATGAAAAACTGTTTTTT CASSPGQGINEKLFF
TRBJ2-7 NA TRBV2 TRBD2 TGTGCCAGCAGTGGGACTAGCGGATACGAGCAGTACTTC CASSGTSGYEQYF
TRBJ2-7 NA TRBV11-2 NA TGTGCCAGCAGCTTAGGCCCCCCGACAGATCCCTACGAGCAGTACTTC CASSLGPPTDPYEQYF
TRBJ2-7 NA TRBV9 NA TGTGTCAGCAGCGCCGGGAACTCCTACGAGCAGTACTTC CVSSAGNSYEQYF
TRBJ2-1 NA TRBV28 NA TGTGCCAGCAGTTTGACCCGGACTACTCCAGAGCAGTTCTTC CASSLTRTTPEQFF
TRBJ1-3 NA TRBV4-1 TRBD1 TGCGCCAGCAGCCAAAGAATACCGGGACAGGGCGACTCTGGAAACACCATATATTTT CASSQRIPGQGDSGNTIYF
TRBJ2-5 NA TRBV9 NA TGTGCCAGCACCGAGGGCCAGGGGGAGACCCAGTACTTC CASTEGQGETQYF
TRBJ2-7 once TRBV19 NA TGTGCCAGTAGTAGGGACCCCAGCGGGTCGGGCGAGCAGTACTTC CASSRDPSGSGEQYF
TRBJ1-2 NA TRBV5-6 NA TGTGCCAGCAGCCCCTCAGGGAACTATGGCTACACCTTC CASSPSGNYGYTF
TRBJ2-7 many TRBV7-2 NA TGTGCCAGCAGCCCCCGAGCGAATTCCTACGAGCAGTACTTC CASSPRANSYEQYF
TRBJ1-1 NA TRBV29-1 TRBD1 TGCAGCGCCGCGCGGCAGGGGGCGGGAACTGAAGCTTTCTTT CSAARQGAGTEAFF
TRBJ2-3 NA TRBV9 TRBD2 TGTGCCAGCAGCGTTCCGTGGGGGACTAGTACAAACACAGATACGCAGTATTTT CASSVPWGTSTNTDTQYF
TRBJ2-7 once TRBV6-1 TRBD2 TGTGCCAGCAGTGCGTCGGGAGGGCCGGGTGAGCAGTACTTC CASSASGGPGEQYF
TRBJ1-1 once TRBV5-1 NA TGCGCCAGCAGCCAAACTACGGGGAACACTGAAGCTTTCTTT CASSQTTGNTEAFF
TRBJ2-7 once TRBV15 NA TGTGCCACCAGCAGGGACCCAGTTTTCGACGAGCAGTACTTC CATSRDPVFDEQYF
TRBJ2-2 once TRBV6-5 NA TGTGCCAGCAGCCGAGGCAGGGTCCTGGGCGGGGAGCTGTTTTTT CASSRGRVLGGELFF
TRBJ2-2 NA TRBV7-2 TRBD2 TGTGCCAGCAGCCGGACTAGCGGGAGGGGTACCGGGGAGCTGTTTTTT CASSRTSGRGTGELFF
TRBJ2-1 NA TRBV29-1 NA TGCAGCGTTGAAGATGGGCCTAGATCCAATAAAATAGTCTACAATGAGCAGTTCTTC CSVEDGPRSNKIVYNEQFF
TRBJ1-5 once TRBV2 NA TGTGCCAGCAGTGAATCCCCGACGGATCACTATAGCAATCAGCCCCAGCATTTT CASSESPTDHYSNQPQHF
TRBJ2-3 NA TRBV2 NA TGTGCCAGCAGTGGGGGTGGGGGCACAGATACGCAGTATTTT CASSGGGGTDTQYF
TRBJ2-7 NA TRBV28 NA TGTGCCAGCATGGGGACCCCCGACGAGCAGTACTTC CASMGTPDEQYF
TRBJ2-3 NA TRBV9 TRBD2 TGTGCCAGCAGCGTGCTCAAGACTAGCGAAAGTGCAGATACGCAGTATTTT CASSVLKTSESADTQYF
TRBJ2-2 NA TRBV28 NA TGTGCCAGCAGTCAGGCACCGAACACCGGGGAGCTGTTTTTT CASSQAPNTGELFF
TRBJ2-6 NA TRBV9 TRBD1 TGTGCCAGCAGCTCAGGGACAGGGGGCTTCGGCTCTGGGGCCAACGTCCTGACTTTC CASSSGTGGFGSGANVLTF
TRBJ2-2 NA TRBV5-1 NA TGCGCCAGCAGCCAGGACGTTGCCGGGGAGCTGTTTTTT CASSQDVAGELFF
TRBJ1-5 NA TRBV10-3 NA TGTGCCATCCCTCTTGGCCGCAGGGCTGTTAGCAATCAGCCCCAGCATTTT CAIPLGRRAVSNQPQHF
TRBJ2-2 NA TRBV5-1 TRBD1 TGCGCCAGCAGCTTGCTCCCGGGACAGGGGAACACCGGGGAGCTGTTTTTT CASSLLPGQGNTGELFF
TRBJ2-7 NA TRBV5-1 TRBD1 TGCGCCAGCAGCTTGGAGGGCAGGGGGTCGAGTTGGGAGCAGTACTTC CASSLEGRGSSWEQYF
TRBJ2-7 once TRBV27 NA TGTGCCAGCCGACCAGGGGTAACGGGAGTCTACGAGCAGTACTTC CASRPGVTGVYEQYF
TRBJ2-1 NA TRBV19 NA TGTGCCACTCTACGACAGGGGAGGGTCTACAATGAGCAGTTCTTC CATLRQGRVYNEQFF
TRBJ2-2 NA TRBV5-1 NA TGCGCCAGCAGCTTGGTTCAACAGTGGGAGGGGGAGCTGTTTTTT CASSLVQQWEGELFF